The 14 T cell receptor beta chains given below trace back to one sample, sequenced in a study of tumor and adjacent non-tumor tissue in lung cancer. TCRbeta libraries were built with three rounds of nested PCR, modified from ARM-PCR. TCRdb analysed the multiplex PCR reads with MiXCR anew, one entry per CDR3 protein. The sample records 200,000 to 250,000 distinct CDR3 sequences, approximately 74% being singletons. RNA was extracted from bulk tissue without any cell sorting. The sequenced material came from lung tumor tissue. These receptors were taken from a man aged 55 to 70 with non-small cell lung cancer.

As concerns this clonotype: Being one base from a much bigger clone, this may be a read error. V is TRBV6-6 and J is TRBJ2-4; TRBD1 matches 7 bases. The V gene end was trimmed by 7 bases and the J gene end by 6 bases; junction bases not matched to a gene: 18. Germline V gene data show CDR1 as MNHNY and CDR2 as SVGAGI (reference sequence). This CDR3 region has 17 residues. CDR3: CASTKGGSKTRGNIQYF. CDR3 coding DNA: TGTGCCAGCACCAAAGGGGGCTCCAAGACCCGGGGAAACATTCAGTACTTC.

This rearrangement joins TRBV20-1 to TRBJ2-4; 7 nucleotides match TRBD1. The CDR3 spans 13 residues. V was clipped by 5 bases and J by 13 bases; unmatched bases: 14. Per the germline V gene, CDR1 is DFQATT and CDR2 is SNEGSKA (reference sequence). The CDR3 loop is CSARTGTAWGQYF. Written as DNA, the CDR3 is TGCAGTGCTCGTACCGGGACAGCTTGGGGCCAGTACTTC.

As concerns this clonotype: The junction departs from the called germline gene at one end, perhaps through a read error. The V call is TRBV20-1, the J call TRBJ2-5, with D possibly matching TRBD2 (6 bases). Germline V CDR1 and CDR2: DFQATT, SNEGSKA (reference sequence). The CDR3 is 15 residues long. The chain's CDR3 is CSARVGGVIKETQYF. In nucleotides, the CDR3 is TGCAGTGCTAGAGTTGGCGGGGTGATAAAAGAGACCCAATACTTC.

This chain uses TRBV20-1 with TRBJ1-6, with a weak D call TRBD1 (6 bases). The ends were cut back, 4 bases at V and 8 bases at J, with 24 bases in the middle. The CDR3 is made up of 17 amino acids. Germline V gene data show CDR1 as DFQATT and CDR2 as SNEGSKA (reference sequence). CDR3 protein: CSAKNGRGQYLHSPLHF. CDR3 nucleotide sequence: TGCAGTGCTAAGAATGGCAGGGGCCAGTATCTCCATTCACCCCTCCACTTT.

Only a few counts were recorded for this clonotype. The V and J genes are TRBV6-1 and TRBJ2-1, with D maybe TRBD2 (6 bases). The length of the CDR3 is 15 residues. V was clipped by 0 bases and J by 2 bases, with 8 bases between them. Germline V gene lookup returns CDR1 MNHNS and CDR2 SASEGT. CDR3 nucleotides: TGTGCCAGCAGTGAAGCGAGGAGGGCCTACAATGAGCAGTTCTTC. It encodes CASSEARRAYNEQFF.

Ten or more counts support this clonotype. The J gene is TRBJ2-5, the V gene TRBV11-3; no clear D gene. V was shortened by 1 base and J by 1 base, with 10 bases between the two germline ends. This CDR3 has 15 residues. Per germline, CDR1 SGHNT and CDR2 YENEEA. As DNA, the CDR3 is TGTGCCAGCAGCTTAGGAGCCAGAACCCAAGAGACCCAGTACTTC. Encoded protein: CASSLGARTQETQYF.

Concerning this clonotype itself: A junction boundary mismatches the germline segment, possibly from a read error. The chain combines TRBV11-1 with TRBJ2-7, with D maybe TRBD2 (5 bases). The CDR3 sequence is 16 residues long. From germline, CDR1 is SGHAT and CDR2 FQDESV (reference sequence). The CDR3 region is CASNLAIPDNSYEQYF. As DNA, the CDR3 is TGCGCCAGCAACTTAGCGATTCCTGACAACTCCTACGAGCAGTACTTC.

The chain is built from TRBV20-1 and TRBJ2-5; D remains ambiguous. Trimming removed 6 bases from V and 0 bases from J, with 8 bases in between. Germline values: CDR1 DFQATT, CDR2 SNEGSKA (reference sequence). CDR3 length: 12 amino acids. CDR3 loop: CSATGHQETQYF. CDR3 sequence (DNA): TGCAGTGCCACGGGCCACCAAGAGACCCAGTACTTC.

As concerns this clonotype: One end of the junction is discordant with germline, which a read error may explain. V usage is TRBV20-1 and J usage is TRBJ2-3, with 13 positions matching TRBD2. This CDR3 has 12 amino acids. Germline CDR1 and CDR2: DFQATT and SNEGSKA (reference sequence). As DNA, the CDR3 is TGCAGTACTAGCGGGGGGGCGGATACGCAGTATTTT. Protein sequence: CSTSGGADTQYF.

Comment on this clonotype: This may stem from a read error, because a much larger clone lies one nucleotide away. J is TRBJ2-7 and V is TRBV20-1, with 10 bases that match TRBD1. CDR3 size: 13 residues. Germline CDR1 is DFQATT and CDR2 is SNEGSKA (reference sequence). The DNA for the CDR3 is TGCAGTGCCCCGGGACAGGGGAAATACGAGCGGTACTTC. This encodes CSAPGQGKYERYF.

About this clonotype itself: This may arise from a read error, as a much more abundant clone is one base away. The chain has TRBV12-3 or TRBV12-4 and TRBJ2-2; D possibly corresponds to TRBD1 (5 bases). CDR3 length: 14 amino acids. Trimming cost V 5 bases and J 4 bases, with 11 bases left between them. The CDR3 loop reads CASSISGSTGELFF. The DNA of the CDR3 is TGTGCCAGCAGTATCTCAGGGTCCACCGGGGAGCTGTTTTTT.

As concerns this clonotype: Possible read error: a much larger clone is one base away. V is TRBV29-1 and J is TRBJ2-1, with 9 bases identical to TRBD2. This CDR3 is 13 amino acids long. Losses at the gene ends were 8 bases for V and 8 bases for J; bases not matched to a gene: 10. The germline V gene has CDR1 SQVTM and CDR2 ANQGSEA. CDR3 nucleotide sequence: TGCAGCATTACCCAAGCGGGAGGCTATGAGCAGTTCTTC. Its translation: CSITQAGGYEQFF.

The V gene is TRBV20-1, the J gene TRBJ2-5; D gene unclear. The V end lost 6 bases, the J end lost 1 base, and 15 bases lay between the germline ends. CDR3 length: 14 residues. The germline V gene has CDR1 DFQATT and CDR2 SNEGSKA (reference sequence). The CDR3 region is CSASRVTFQETQYF. In DNA form, the CDR3 reads TGCAGTGCCAGTCGGGTCACCTTCCAAGAGACCCAGTACTTC.

This clonotype appeared once. The chain employs TRBV29-1 and TRBJ1-5, with D possibly matching TRBD2 (6 bases). The J call is doubtful: the DNA matches TRBJ2-3 better. Germline V gene data show CDR1 as SQVTM and CDR2 as ANQGSEA. This CDR3 is built from 12 residues. The CDR3 loop reads CSVGDCNQPQYF. DNA for the CDR3: TGCAGCGTGGGGGACTGTAATCAGCCCCAGTATTTT.